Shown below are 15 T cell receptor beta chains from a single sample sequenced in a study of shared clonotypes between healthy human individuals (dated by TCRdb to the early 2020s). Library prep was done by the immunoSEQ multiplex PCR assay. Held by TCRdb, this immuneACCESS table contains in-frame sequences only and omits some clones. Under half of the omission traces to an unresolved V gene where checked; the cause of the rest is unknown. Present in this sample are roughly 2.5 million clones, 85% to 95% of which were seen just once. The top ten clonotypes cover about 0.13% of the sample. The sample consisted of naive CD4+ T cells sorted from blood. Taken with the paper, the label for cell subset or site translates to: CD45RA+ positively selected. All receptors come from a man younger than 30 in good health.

The CDR3 nucleotides read TGTGCCAGCAGCTTACCGGGACAGGGTATCGATGAGCAGTTCTTC. Its translation: CASSLPGQGIDEQFF. The V and J genes are TRBV7-9 and TRBJ2-1, with 9 bases lining up with TRBD1. Germline trimming cut 2 bases from V and 8 bases from J; bases unmatched to any gene: 7. This CDR3 is 15 amino acids long. CDR1 and CDR2 from the germline V gene are SEHNR and FQNEAQ (reference sequence).

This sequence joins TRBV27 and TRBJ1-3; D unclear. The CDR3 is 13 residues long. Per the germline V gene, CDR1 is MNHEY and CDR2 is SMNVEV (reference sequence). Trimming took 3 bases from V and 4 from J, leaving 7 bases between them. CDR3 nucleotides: TGTGCCAGCAGTTTTGGGAAGGGAAACACCATATATTTT. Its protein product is CASSFGKGNTIYF.

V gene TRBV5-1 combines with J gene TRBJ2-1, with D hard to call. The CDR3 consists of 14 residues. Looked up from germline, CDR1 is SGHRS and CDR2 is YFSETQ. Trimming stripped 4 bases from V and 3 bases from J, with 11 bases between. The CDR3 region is CASSPPQVYNEQFF. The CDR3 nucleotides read TGCGCCAGCAGCCCTCCACAAGTCTACAATGAGCAGTTCTTC.

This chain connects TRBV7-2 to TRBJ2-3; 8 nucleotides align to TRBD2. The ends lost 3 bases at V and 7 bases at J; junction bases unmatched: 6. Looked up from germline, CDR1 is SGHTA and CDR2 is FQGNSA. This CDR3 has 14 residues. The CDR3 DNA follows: TGTGCCAGCAGCTTCGGGGGGGCCCCCTATACGCAGTATTTT. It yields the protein CASSFGGAPYTQYF.

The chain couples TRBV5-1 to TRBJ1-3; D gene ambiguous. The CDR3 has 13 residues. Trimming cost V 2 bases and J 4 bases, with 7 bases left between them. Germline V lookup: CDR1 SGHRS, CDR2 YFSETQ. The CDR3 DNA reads TGCGCCAGCAGCTTTGAGGAAGGAAACACCATATATTTT. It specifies CASSFEEGNTIYF.

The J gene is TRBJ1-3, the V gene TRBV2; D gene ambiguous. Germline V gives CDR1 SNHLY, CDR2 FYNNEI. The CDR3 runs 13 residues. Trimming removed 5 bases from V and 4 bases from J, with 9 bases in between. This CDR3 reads CASSRTVGNTIYF. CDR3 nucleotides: TGTGCCAGCAGTCGGACGGTAGGAAACACCATATATTTT.

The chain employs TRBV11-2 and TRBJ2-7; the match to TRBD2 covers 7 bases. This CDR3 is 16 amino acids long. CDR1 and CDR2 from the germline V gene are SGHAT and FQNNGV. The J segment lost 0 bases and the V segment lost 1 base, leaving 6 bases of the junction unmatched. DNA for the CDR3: TGTGCCAGCAGCTTAGCTCTAGCGGTGAGCTCCTACGAGCAGTACTTC. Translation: CASSLALAVSSYEQYF.

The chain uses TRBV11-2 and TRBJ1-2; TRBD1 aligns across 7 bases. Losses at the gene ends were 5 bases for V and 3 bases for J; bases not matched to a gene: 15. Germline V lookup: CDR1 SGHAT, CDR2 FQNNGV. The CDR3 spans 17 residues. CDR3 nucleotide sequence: TGTGCCAGCAGCACCAATACCGGGACAGCCGGATACTATGGCTACACCTTC. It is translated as CASSTNTGTAGYYGYTF.

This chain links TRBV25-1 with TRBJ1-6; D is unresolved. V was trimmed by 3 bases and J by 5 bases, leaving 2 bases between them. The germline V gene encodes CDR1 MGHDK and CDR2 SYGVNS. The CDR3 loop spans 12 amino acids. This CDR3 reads CASSENNSPLHF. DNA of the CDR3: TGTGCCAGCAGTGAGAATAATTCACCCCTCCACTTT. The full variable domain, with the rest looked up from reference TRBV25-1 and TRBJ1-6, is EADIYQTPRYLVIGTGKKITLECSQTMGHDKMYWYQQDPGMELHLIHYSYGVNSTEKGDLSSESTVSRIRTEHFPLTLESARPSHTSQYLCASSENNSPLHFGNGTRLTVT.

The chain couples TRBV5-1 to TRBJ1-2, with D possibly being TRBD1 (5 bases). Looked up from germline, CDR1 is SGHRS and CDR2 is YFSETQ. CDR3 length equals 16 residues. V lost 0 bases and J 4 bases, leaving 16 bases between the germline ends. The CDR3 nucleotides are TGCGCCAGCAGCTTGGATCCGCAGGGATCTAGCTATGGCTACACCTTC. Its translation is CASSLDPQGSSYGYTF.

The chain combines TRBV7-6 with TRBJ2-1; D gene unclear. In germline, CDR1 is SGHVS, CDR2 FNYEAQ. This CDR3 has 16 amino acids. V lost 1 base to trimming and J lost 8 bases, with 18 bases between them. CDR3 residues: CASSLVGQSPVDEQFF. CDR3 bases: TGTGCCAGCAGCTTAGTAGGTCAGTCCCCCGTGGATGAGCAGTTCTTC.

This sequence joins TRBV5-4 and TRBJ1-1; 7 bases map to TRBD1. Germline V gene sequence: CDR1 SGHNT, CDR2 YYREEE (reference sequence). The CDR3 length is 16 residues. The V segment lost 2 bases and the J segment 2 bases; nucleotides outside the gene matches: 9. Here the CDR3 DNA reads TGTGCCAGCAGCTTCTGGACAGGAACCCTAAACACTGAAGCTTTCTTT. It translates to CASSFWTGTLNTEAFF.

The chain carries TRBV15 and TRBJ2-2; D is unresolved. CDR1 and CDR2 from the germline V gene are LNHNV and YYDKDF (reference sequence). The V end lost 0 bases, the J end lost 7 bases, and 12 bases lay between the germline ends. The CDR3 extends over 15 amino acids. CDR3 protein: CATSRDFQTGGELFF. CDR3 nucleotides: TGTGCCACCAGCAGAGATTTCCAAACGGGCGGGGAGCTGTTTTTT.

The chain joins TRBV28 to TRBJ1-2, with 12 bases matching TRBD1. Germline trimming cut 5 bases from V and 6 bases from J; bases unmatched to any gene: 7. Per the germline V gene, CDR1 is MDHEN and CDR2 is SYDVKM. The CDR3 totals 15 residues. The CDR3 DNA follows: TGTGCCAGCAGTCCTGGGACAGGGGGCTCGAATGGCTACACCTTC. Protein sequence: CASSPGTGGSNGYTF.

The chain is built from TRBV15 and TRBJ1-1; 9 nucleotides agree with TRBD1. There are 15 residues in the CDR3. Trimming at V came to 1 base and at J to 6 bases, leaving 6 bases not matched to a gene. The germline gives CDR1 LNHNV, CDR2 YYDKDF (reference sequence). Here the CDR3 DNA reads TGTGCCACCAGCAGAGGTTTCGACAGGGGGGCTGAAGCTTTCTTT. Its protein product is CATSRGFDRGAEAFF.